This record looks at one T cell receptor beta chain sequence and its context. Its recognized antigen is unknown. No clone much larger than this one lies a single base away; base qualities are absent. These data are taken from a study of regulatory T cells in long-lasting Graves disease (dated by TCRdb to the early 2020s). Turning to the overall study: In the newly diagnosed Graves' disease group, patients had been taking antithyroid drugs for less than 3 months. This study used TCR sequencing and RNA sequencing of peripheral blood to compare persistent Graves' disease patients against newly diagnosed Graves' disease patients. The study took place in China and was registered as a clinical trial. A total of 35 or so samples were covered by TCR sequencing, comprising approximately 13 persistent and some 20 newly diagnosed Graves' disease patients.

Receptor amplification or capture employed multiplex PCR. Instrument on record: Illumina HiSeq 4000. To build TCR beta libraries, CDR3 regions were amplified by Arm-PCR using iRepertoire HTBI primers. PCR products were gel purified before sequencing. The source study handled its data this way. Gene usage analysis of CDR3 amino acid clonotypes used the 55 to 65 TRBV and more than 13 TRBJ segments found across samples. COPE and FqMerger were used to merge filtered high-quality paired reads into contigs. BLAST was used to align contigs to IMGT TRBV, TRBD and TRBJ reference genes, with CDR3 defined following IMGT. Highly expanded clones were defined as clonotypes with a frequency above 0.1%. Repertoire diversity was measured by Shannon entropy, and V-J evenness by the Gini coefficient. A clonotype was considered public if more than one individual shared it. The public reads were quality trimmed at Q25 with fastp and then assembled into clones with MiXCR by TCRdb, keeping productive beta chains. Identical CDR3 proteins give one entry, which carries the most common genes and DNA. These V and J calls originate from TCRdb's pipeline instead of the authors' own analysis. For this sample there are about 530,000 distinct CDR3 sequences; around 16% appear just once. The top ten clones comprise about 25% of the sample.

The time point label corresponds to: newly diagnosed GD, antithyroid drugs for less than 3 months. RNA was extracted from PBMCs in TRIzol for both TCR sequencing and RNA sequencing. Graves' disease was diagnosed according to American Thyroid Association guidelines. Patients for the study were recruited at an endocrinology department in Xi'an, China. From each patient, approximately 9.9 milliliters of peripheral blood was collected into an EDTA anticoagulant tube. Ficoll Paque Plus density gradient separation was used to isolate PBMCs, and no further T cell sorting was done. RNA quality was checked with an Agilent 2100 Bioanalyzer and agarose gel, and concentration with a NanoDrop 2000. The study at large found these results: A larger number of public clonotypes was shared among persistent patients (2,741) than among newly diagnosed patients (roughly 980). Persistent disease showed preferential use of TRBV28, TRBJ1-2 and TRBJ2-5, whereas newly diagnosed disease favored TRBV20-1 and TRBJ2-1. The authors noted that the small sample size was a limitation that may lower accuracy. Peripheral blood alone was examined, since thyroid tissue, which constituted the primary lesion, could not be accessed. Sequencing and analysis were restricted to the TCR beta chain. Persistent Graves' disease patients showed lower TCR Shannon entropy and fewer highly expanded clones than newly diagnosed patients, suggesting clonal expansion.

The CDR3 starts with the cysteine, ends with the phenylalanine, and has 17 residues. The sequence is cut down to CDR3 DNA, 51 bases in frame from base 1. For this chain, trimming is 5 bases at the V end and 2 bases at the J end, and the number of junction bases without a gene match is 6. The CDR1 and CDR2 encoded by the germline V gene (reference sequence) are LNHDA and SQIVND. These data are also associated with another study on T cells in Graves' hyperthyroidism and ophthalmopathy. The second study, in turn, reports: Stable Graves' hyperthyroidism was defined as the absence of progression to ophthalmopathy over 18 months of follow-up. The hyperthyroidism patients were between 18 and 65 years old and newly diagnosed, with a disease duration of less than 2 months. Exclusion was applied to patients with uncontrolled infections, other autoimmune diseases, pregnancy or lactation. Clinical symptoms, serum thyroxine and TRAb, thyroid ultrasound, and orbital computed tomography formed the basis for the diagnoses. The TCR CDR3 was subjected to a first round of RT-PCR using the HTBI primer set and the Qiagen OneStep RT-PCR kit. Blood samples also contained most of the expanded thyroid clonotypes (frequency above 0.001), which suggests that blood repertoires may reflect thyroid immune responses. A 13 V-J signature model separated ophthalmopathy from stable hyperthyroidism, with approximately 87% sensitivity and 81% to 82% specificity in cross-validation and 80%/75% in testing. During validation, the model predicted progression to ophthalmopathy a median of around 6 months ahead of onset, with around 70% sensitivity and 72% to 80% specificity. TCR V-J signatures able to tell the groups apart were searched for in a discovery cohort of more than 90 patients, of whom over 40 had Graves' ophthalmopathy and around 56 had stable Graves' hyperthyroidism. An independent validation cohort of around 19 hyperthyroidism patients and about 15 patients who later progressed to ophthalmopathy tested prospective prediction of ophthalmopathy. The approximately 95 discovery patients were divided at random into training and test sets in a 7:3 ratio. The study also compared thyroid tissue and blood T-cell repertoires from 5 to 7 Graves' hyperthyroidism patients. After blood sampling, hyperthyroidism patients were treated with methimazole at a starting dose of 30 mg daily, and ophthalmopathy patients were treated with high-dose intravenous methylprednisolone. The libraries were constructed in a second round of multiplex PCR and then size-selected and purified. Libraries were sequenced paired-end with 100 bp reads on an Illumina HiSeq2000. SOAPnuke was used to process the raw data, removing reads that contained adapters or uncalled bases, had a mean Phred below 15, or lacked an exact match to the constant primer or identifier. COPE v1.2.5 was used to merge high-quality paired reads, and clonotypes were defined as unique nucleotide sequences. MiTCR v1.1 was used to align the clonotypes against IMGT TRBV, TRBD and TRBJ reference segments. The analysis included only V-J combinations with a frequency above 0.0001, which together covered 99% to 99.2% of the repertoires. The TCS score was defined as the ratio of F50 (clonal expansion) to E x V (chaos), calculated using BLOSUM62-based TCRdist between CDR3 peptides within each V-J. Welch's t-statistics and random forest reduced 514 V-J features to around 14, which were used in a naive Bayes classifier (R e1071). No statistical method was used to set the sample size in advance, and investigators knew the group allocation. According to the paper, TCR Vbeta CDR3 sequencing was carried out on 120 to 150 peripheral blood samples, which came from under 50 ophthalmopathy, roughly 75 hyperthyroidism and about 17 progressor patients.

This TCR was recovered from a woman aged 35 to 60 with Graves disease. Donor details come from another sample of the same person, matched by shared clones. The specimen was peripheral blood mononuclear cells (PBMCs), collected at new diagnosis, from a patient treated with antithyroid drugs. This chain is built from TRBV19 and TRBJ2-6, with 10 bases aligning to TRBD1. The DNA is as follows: TGTGCCAGTAGTCTCCGGGACAGGGGAGCTGGGGCCAACGTCCTGACTTTC. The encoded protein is CASSLRDRGAGANVLTF.